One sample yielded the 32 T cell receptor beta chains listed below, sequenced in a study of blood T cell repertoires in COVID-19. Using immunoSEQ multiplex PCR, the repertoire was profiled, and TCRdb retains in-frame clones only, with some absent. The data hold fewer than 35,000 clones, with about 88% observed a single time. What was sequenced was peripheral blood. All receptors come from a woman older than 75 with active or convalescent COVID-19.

This CDR3 reads CASSIWGDTGELFF. The CDR3 DNA reads as TGTGCCAGTAGTATCTGGGGGGACACCGGGGAGCTGTTTTTT. V and J are TRBV19 and TRBJ2-2, with D possibly being TRBD2 (6 bases). This CDR3 comprises 14 residues. Germline CDR1 reads LNHDA; CDR2 reads SQIVND (reference sequence). V was pared by 3 bases and J by 3 bases, with 8 bases between.

CDR3 loop: CASSQVLGREKLFF. CDR3 in DNA: TGTGCCAGCAGCCAAGTGTTAGGGAGGGAAAAACTGTTTTTT. The V and J genes are TRBV3-1 (or the pseudogene TRBV3-2) and TRBJ1-4; no firm D call. Trimming left V 1 base short and J 8 bases short, with 11 bases between. Germline lookup yields CDR1 LGHDT and CDR2 YNNKEL (reference sequence). The CDR3 loop spans 14 amino acids.

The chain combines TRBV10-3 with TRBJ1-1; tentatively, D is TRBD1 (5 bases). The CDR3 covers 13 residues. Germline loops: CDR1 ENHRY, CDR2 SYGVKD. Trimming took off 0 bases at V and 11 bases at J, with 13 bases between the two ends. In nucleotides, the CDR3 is TGTGCCATCAGTGAGTCGGAGGGGCGGTGGGCTTTCTTT. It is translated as CAISESEGRWAFF.

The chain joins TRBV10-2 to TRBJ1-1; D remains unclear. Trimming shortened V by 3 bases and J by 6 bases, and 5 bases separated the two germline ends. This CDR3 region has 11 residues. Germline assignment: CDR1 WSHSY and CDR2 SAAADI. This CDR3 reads CASSDLSEAFF. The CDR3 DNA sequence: TGCGCCAGCAGTGATCTCTCTGAAGCTTTCTTT.

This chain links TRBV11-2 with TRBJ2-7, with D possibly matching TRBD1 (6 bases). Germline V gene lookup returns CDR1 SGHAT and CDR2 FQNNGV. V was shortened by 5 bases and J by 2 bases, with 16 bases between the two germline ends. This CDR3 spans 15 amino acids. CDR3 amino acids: CASSHAGTKPYEQYF. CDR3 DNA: TGTGCCAGCAGCCATGCCGGGACAAAACCCTACGAGCAGTACTTC.

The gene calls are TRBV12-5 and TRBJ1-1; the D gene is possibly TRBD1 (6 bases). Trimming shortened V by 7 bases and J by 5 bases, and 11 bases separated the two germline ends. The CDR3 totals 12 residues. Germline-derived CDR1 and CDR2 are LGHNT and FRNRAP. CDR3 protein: CASAYRVTEAFF. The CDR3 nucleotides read TGTGCTAGTGCCTACAGGGTTACTGAAGCTTTCTTT. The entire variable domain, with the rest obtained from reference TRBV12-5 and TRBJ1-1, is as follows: DARVTQTPRHKVTEMGQEVTMRCQPILGHNTVFWYRQTMMQGLELLAYFRNRAPLDDSGMPKDRFSAEMPDATLATLKIQPSEPRDSAVYFCASAYRVTEAFFGQGTRLTVV.

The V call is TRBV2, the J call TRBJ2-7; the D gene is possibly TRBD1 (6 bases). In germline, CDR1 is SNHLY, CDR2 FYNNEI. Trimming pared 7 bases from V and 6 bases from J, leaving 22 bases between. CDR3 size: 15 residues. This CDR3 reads CASTTARDNVGEQYF. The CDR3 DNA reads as TGTGCCAGCACAACCGCAAGGGACAACGTAGGCGAGCAGTACTTC.

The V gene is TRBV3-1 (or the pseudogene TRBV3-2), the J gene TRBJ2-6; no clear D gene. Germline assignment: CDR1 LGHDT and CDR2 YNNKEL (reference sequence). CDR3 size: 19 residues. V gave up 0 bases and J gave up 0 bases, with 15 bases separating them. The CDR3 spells CASSQEGPQVLSGANVLTF. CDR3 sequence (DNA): TGTGCCAGCAGCCAAGAGGGCCCCCAGGTCCTCTCTGGGGCCAACGTCCTGACTTTC.

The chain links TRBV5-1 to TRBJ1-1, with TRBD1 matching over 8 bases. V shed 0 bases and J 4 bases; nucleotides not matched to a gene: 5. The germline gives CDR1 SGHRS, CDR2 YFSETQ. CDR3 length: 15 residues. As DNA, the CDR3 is TGCGCCAGCAGCTTGGAAGGACAGGGCGGCACTGAAGCTTTCTTT. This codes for CASSLEGQGGTEAFF.

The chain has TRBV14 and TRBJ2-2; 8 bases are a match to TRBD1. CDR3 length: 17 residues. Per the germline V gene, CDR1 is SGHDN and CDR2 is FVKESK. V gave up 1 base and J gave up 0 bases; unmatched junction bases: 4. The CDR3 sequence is CASSQARTGPNTGELFF. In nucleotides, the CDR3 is TGTGCCAGCAGCCAAGCCCGGACAGGGCCGAACACCGGGGAGCTGTTTTTT. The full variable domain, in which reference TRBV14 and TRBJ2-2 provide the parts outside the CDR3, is EAGVTQFPSHSVIEKGQTVTLRCDPISGHDNLYWYRRVMGKEIKFLLHFVKESKQDESGMPNNRFLAERTGGTYSTLKVQPAELEDSGVYFCASSQARTGPNTGELFFGEGSRLTVL.

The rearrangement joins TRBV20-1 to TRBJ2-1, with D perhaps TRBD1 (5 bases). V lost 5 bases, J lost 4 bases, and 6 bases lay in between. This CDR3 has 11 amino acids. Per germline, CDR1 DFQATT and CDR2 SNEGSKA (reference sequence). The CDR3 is CSAGAYNEQFF. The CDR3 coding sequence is TGCAGTGCTGGGGCTTACAATGAGCAGTTCTTC.

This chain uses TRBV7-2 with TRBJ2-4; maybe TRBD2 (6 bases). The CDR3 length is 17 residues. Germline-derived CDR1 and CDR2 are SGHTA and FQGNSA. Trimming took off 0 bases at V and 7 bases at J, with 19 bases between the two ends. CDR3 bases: TGTGCCAGCAGCTTAGCGTTCGGGTCCGGGGGAGAGAACATTCAGTACTTC. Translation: CASSLAFGSGGENIQYF.

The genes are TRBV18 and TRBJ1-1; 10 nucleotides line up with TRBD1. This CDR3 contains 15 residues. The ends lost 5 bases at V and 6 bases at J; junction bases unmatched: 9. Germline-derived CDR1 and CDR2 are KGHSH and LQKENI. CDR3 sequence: CASSYGQGGNSEAFF. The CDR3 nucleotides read TGTGCCAGCTCATACGGACAGGGGGGTAATTCTGAAGCTTTCTTT.

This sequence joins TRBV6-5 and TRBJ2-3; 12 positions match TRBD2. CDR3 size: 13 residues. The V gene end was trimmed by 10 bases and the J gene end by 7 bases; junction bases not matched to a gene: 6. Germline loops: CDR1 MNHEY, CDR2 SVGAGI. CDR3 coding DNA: TGTGCCACGACCGGACTAGCGGGAAATACGCAGTATTTT. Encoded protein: CATTGLAGNTQYF.

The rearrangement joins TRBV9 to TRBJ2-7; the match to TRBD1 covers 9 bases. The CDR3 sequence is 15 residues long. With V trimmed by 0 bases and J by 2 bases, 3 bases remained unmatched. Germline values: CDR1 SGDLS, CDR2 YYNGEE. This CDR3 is CASSVGDRAAYEQYF. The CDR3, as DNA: TGTGCCAGCAGCGTAGGGGACAGGGCGGCCTACGAGCAGTACTTC.

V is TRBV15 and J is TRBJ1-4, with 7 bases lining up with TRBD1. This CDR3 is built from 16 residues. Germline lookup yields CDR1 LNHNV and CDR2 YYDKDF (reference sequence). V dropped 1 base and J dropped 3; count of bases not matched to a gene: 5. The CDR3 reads CATSRAGTGANEKLFF. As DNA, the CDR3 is TGTGCCACCAGCAGAGCGGGTACAGGGGCTAATGAAAAACTGTTTTTT.

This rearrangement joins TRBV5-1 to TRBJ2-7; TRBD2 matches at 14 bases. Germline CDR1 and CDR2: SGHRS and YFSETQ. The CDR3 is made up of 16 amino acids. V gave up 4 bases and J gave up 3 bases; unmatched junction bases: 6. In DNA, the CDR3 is TGCGCCAGCAGCCCGGCCGGGACTAGCGGGGGCTACGAGCAGTACTTC. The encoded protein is CASSPAGTSGGYEQYF. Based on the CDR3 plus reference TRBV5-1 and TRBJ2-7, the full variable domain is KAGVTQTPRYLIKTRGQQVTLSCSPISGHRSVSWYQQTPGQGLQFLFEYFSETQRNKGNFPGRFSGRQFSNSRSEMNVSTLELGDSALYLCASSPAGTSGGYEQYFGPGTRLTVT.

DNA for the CDR3: TGTGCCAGCAGTTTACGGACGGGACAGTCCTACGAGCAGTACTTC. This codes for CASSLRTGQSYEQYF. The chain employs TRBV27 and TRBJ2-7, with 7 bases matching TRBD1. Germline V lookup: CDR1 MNHEY, CDR2 SMNVEV (reference sequence). The CDR3 loop spans 15 amino acids. The J segment lost 1 base and the V segment lost 2 bases, leaving 5 bases of the junction unmatched.

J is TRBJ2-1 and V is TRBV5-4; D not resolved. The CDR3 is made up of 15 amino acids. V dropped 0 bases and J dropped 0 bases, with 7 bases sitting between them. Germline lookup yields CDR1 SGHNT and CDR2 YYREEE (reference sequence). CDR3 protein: CASSLDPSSYNEQFF. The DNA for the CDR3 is TGTGCCAGCAGCTTGGATCCGAGCTCCTACAATGAGCAGTTCTTC.

CDR3 bases: TGTGCCAGTAGCTTAGAGGTGAACACTGAAGCTTTCTTT. Protein: CASSLEVNTEAFF. The rearrangement joins TRBV19 to TRBJ1-1; D uncertain. The germline V gene has CDR1 LNHDA and CDR2 SQIVND (reference sequence). This CDR3 has 13 residues. V lost 6 bases, J lost 0 bases, and 8 bases lay in between.

CDR3 coding DNA: TGTGCCAGCAGCCCCACAGGGACAGGGGGCGACCCTGAAGCTTTCTTT. Translated: CASSPTGTGGDPEAFF. The gene calls are TRBV7-9 and TRBJ1-1; 12 bases match TRBD1. The junction had 10 bases not matched to a gene; V was cut back by 5 bases and J by 6 bases. Germline CDR1 reads SEHNR; CDR2 reads FQNEAQ (reference sequence). The CDR3 covers 16 residues.

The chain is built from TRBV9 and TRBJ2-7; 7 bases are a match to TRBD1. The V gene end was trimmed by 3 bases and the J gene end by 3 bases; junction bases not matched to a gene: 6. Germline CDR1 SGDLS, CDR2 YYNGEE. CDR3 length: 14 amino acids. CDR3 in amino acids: CASSGTGSGYEQYF. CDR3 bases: TGTGCCAGCAGCGGGACAGGTTCGGGCTACGAGCAGTACTTC.

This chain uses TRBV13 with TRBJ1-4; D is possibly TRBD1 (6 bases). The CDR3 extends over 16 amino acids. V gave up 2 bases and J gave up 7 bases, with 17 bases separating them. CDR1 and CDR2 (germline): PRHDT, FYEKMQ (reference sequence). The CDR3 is CASSLKLGDRSEKLFF. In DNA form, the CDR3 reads TGTGCCAGCAGCTTAAAATTGGGTGACAGGAGTGAAAAACTGTTTTTT.

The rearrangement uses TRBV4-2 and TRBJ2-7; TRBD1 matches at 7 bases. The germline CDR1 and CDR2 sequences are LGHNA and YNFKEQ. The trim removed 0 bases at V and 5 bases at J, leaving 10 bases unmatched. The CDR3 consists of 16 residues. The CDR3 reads CASSQDLATGLHEQYF. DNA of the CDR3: TGTGCCAGCAGCCAAGATCTTGCGACAGGGCTCCACGAGCAGTACTTC.

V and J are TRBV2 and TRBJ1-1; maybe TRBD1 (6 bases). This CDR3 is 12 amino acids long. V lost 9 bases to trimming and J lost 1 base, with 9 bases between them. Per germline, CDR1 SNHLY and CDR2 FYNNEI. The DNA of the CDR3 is TGTGCCAGTGTGGGACAGAACACTGAAGCTTTCTTT. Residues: CASVGQNTEAFF.

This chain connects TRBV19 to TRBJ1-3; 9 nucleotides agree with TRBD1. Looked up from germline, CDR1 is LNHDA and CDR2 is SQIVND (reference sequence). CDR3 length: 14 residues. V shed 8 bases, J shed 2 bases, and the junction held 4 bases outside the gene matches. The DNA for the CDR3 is TGTGCCAGTTTCAGACAGGGGGCTGGAAACACCATATATTTT. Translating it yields CASFRQGAGNTIYF.

The CDR3: CASMWPLGNTIYF. In DNA, the CDR3 is TGTGCCAGCATGTGGCCGCTTGGAAACACCATATATTTT. The gene calls are TRBV6-5 and TRBJ1-3; D call uncertain. Germline lookup yields CDR1 MNHEY and CDR2 SVGAGI. This CDR3 region has 13 residues. Between the trimmed V and J ends, which lost 7 bases and 3 bases, there was a span of 10 bases.

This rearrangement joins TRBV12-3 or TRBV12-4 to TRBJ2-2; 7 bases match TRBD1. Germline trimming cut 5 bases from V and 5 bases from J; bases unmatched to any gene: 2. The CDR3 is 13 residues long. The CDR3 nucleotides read TGTGCCAGCAGTCCGACAGGGACCGGGGAGCTGTTTTTT. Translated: CASSPTGTGELFF.

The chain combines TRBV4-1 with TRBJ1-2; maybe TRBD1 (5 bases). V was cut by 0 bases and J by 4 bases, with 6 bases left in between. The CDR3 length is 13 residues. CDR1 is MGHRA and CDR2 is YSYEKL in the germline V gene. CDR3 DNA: TGCGCCAGCAGCCAAGAGGGGGGCTATGGCTACACCTTC. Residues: CASSQEGGYGYTF.

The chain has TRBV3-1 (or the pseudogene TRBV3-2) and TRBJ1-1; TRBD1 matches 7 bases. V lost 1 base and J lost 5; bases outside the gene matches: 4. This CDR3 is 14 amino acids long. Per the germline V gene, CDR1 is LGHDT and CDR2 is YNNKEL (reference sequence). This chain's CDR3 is CASSQAGGGTEAFF. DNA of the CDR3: TGTGCCAGCAGCCAAGCAGGGGGAGGAACTGAAGCTTTCTTT.

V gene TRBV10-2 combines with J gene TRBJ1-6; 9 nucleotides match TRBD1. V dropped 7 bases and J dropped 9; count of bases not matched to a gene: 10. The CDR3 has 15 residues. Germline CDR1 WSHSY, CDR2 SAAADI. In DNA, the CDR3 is TGCGCCAGCAACACAATAGGGACAGGGTTTTCACCCCTCCACTTT. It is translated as CASNTIGTGFSPLHF.

The CDR3 DNA follows: TGTGCCAGCAAGCCGGGCAATCAGCCCCAGCATTTT. This encodes CASKPGNQPQHF. This rearrangement joins TRBV28 to TRBJ1-5; no reliable D call. With 7 bases removed from V and 2 bases from J, the gap between germline ends came to 6 bases. CDR1 and CDR2 from the germline V gene are MDHEN and SYDVKM. This CDR3 region has 12 residues. Filled out from reference TRBV28 and TRBJ1-5, the complete variable domain reads DVKVTQSSRYLVKRTGEKVFLECVQDMDHENMFWYRQDPGLGLRLIYFSYDVKMKEKGDIPEGYSVSREKKERFSLILESASTNQTSMYLCASKPGNQPQHFGDGTRLSIL.